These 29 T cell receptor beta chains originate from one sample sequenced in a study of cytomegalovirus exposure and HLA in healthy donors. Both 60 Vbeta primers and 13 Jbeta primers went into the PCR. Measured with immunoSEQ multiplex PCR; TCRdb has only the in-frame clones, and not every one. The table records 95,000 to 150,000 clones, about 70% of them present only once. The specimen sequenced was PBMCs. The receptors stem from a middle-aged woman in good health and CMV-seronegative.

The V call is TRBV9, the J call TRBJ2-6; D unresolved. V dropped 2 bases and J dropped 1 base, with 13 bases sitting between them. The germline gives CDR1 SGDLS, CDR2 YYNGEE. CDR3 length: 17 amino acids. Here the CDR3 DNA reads TGTGCCAGCAGCGTCGTCTCTAGTTCTTCTGGGGCCAACGTCCTGACTTTC. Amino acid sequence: CASSVVSSSSGANVLTF.

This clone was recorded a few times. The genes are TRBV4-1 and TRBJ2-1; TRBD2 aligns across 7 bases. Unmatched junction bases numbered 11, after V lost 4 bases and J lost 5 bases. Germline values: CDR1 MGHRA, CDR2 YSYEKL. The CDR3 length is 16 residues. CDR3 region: CASSPTRGTNNNEQFF. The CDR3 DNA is TGCGCCAGCAGCCCTACACGAGGGACTAATAACAATGAGCAGTTCTTC.

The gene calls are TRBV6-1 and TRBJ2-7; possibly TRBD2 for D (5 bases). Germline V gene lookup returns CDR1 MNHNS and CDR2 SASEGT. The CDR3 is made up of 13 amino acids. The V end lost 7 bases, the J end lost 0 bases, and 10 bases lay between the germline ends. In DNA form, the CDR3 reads TGTGCCAGCAATCCGGGGAGCTCCTACGAGCAGTACTTC. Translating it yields CASNPGSSYEQYF.

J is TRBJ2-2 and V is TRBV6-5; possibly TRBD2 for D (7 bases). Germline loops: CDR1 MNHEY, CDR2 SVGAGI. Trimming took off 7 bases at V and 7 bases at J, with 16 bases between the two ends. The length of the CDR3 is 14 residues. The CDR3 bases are TGTGCCAGCAAGGTCGGGGGGCAAGGCGGGGAGCTGTTTTTT. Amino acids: CASKVGGQGGELFF.

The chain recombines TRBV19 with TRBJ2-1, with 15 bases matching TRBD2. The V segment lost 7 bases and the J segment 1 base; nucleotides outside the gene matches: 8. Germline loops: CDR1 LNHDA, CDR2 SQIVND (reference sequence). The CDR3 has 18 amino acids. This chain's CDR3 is CASTGTSGGWVSYNEQFF. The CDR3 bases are TGTGCCAGTACCGGGACTAGCGGGGGGTGGGTTTCCTACAATGAGCAGTTCTTC.

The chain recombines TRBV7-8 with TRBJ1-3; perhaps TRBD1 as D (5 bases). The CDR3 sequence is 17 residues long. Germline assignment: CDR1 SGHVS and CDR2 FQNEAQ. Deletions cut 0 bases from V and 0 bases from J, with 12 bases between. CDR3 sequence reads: CASSLANGGFSGNTIYF. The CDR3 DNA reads TGTGCCAGCAGCTTAGCGAACGGGGGTTTCTCTGGAAACACCATATATTTT.

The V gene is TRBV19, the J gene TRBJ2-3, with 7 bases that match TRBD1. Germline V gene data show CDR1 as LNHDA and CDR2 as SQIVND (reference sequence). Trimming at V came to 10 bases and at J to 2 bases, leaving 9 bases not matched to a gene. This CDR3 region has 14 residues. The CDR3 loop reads CATHGTALTDTQYF. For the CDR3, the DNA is TGTGCCACTCACGGGACAGCGCTCACAGATACGCAGTATTTT.

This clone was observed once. The CDR3, as DNA: TGTGCCAGCAGCTTAGTGGGAGGGACTAATGAAAAACTGTTTTTT. It encodes CASSLVGGTNEKLFF. The rearrangement links TRBV7-2 to TRBJ1-4; D is ambiguous. The CDR3 is 15 amino acids. V lost 1 base and J lost 2, with 8 bases in between. Germline V lookup: CDR1 SGHTA, CDR2 FQGNSA. Full variable domain (outside the CDR3, taken from reference TRBV7-2 and TRBJ1-4): GAGVSQSPSNKVTEKGKDVELRCDPISGHTALYWYRQSLGQGLEFLIYFQGNSAPDKSGLPSDRFSAERTGGSVSTLTIQRTQQEDSAVYLCASSLVGGTNEKLFFGSGTQLSVL.

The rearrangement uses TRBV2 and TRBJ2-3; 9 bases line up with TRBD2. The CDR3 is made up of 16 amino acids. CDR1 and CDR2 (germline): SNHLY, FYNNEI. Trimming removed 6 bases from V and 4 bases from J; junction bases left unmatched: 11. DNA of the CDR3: TGTGCCAGCAGGACCCCGACTAGCGGAGGGGCAGATACGCAGTATTTT. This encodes CASRTPTSGGADTQYF.

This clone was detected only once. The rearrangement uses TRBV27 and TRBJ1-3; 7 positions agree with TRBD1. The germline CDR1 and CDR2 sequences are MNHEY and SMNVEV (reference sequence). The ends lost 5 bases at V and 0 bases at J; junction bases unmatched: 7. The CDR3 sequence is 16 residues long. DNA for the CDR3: TGTGCCAGCAGTCGAACCGGGACAGCCTCTGGAAACACCATATATTTT. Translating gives CASSRTGTASGNTIYF.

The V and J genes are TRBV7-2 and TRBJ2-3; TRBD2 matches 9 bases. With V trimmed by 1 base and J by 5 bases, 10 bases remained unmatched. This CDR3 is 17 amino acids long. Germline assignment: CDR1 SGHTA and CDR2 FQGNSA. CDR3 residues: CASSLGGGLAGLDTQYF. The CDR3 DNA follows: TGTGCCAGCAGCTTAGGGGGGGGGCTAGCGGGGTTAGATACGCAGTATTTT.

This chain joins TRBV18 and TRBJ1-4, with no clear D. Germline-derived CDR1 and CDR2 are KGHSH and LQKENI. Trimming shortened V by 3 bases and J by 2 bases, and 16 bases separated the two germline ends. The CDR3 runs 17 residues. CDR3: CASSPLLIARTNEKLFF. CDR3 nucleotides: TGTGCCAGCTCACCCTTACTGATTGCGCGTACTAATGAAAAACTGTTTTTT.

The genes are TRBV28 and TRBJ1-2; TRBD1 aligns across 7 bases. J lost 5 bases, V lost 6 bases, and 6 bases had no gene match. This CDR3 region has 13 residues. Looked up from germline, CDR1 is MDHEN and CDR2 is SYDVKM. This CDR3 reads CASRPQGRYGYTF. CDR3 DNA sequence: TGTGCCAGCAGACCACAGGGGAGGTATGGCTACACCTTC.

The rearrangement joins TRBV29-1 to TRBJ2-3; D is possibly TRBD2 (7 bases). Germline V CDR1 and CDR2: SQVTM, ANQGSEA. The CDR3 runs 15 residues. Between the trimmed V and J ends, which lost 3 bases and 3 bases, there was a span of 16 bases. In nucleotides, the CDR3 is TGCAGCGTTGAGCCCAGGAGGGGGGGGACAGATACGCAGTATTTT. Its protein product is CSVEPRRGGTDTQYF.

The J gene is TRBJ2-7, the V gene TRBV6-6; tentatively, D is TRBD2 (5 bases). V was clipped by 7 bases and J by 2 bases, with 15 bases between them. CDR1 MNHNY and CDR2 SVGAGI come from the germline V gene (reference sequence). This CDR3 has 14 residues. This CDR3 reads CASNKRSPPYEQYF. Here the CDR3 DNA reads TGTGCCAGCAATAAGCGGAGTCCCCCCTACGAGCAGTACTTC.

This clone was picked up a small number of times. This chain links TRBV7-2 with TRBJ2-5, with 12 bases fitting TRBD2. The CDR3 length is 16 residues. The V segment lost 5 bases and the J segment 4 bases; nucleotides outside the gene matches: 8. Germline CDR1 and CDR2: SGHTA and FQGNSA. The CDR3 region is CASSMYLAGGLETQYF. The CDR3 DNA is TGTGCCAGCAGCATGTACCTAGCGGGAGGGCTAGAGACCCAGTACTTC.

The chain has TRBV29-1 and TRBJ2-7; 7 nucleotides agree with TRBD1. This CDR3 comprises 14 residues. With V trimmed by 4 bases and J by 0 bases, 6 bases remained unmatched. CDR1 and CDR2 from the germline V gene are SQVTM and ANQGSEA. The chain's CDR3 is CSVVEGAPSYEQYF. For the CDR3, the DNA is TGCAGCGTTGTTGAGGGGGCCCCCTCCTACGAGCAGTACTTC.

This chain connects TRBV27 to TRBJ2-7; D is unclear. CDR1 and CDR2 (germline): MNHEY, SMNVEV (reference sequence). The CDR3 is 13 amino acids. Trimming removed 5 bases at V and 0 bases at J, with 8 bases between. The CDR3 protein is CASSPVPSYEQYF. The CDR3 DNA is TGTGCCAGCAGTCCCGTTCCCTCCTACGAGCAGTACTTC.

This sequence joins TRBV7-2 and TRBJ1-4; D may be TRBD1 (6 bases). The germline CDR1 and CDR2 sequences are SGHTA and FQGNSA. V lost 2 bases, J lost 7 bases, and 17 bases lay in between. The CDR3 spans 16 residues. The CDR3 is CASSLYFSGGLEKLFF. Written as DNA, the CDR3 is TGTGCCAGCAGCTTATATTTTAGCGGGGGGCTTGAAAAACTGTTTTTT.

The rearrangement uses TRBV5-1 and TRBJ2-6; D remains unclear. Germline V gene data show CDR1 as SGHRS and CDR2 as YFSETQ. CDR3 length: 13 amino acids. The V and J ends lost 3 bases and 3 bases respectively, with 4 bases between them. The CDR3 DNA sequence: TGCGCCAGCAGCTCAGGTGGGGCCAACGTCCTGACTTTC. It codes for CASSSGGANVLTF.

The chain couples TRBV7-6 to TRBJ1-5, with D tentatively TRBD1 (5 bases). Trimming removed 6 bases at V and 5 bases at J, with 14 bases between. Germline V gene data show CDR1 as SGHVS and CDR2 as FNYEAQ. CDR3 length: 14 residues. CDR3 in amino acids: CASSSEAGDQPQHF. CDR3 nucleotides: TGTGCCAGCAGTTCCGAGGCGGGGGATCAGCCCCAGCATTTT.

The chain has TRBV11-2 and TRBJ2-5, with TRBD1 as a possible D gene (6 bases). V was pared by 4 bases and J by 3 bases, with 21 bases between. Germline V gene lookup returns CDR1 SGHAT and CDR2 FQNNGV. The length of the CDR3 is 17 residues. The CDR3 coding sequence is TGTGCCAGCAGCTCTCCTTCCGTTTCGACAGGCAAAGAGACCCAGTACTTC. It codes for CASSSPSVSTGKETQYF.

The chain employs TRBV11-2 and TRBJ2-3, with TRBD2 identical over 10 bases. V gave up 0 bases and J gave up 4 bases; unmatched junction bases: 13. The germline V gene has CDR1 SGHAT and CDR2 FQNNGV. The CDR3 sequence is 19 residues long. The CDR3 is CASSLDGSGGAGSADTQYF. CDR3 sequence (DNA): TGTGCCAGCAGCTTAGATGGGAGCGGGGGGGCCGGTTCAGCAGATACGCAGTATTTT.

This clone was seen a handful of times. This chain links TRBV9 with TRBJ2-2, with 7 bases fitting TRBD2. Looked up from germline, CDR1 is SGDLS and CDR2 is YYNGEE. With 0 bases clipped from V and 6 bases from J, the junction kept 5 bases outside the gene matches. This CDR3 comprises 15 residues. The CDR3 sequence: CASSVVGGRAGELFF. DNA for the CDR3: TGTGCCAGCAGCGTAGTGGGAGGGAGAGCCGGGGAGCTGTTTTTT.

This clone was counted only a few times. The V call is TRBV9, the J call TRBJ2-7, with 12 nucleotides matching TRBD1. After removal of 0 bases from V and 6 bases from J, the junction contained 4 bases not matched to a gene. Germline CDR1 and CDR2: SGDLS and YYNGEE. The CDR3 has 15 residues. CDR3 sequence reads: CASSVGGTGGFEQYF. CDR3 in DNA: TGTGCCAGCAGCGTAGGTGGGACAGGGGGCTTCGAGCAGTACTTC.

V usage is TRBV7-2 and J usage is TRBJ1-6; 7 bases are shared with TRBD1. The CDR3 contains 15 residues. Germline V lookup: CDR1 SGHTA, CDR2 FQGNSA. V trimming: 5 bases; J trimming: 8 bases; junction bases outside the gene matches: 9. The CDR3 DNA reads TGTGCCAGCAGCGGCCGACAGGGCACCGATTCACCCCTCCACTTT. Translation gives CASSGRQGTDSPLHF. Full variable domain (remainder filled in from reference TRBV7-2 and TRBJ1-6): GAGVSQSPSNKVTEKGKDVELRCDPISGHTALYWYRQSLGQGLEFLIYFQGNSAPDKSGLPSDRFSAERTGGSVSTLTIQRTQQEDSAVYLCASSGRQGTDSPLHFGNGTRLTVT.

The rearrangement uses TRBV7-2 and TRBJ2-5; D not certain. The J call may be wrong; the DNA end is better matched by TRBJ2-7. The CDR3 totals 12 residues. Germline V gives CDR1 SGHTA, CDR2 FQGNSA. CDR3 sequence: CASSLGLNEQYF. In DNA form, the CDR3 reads TGTGCCAGCAGCTTAGGTCTAAACGAGCAGTACTTC.

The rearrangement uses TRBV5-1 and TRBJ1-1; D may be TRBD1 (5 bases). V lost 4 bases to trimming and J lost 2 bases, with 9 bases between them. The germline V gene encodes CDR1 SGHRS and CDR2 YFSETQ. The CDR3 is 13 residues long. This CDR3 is CASSGQLNTEAFF. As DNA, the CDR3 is TGCGCCAGCAGCGGACAACTTAACACTGAAGCTTTCTTT.

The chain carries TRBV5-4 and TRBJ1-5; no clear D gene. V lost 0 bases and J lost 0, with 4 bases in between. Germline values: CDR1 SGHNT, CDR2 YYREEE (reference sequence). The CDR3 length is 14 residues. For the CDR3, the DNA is TGTGCCAGCAGCTTGGGCGTTAGCAATCAGCCCCAGCATTTT. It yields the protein CASSLGVSNQPQHF.